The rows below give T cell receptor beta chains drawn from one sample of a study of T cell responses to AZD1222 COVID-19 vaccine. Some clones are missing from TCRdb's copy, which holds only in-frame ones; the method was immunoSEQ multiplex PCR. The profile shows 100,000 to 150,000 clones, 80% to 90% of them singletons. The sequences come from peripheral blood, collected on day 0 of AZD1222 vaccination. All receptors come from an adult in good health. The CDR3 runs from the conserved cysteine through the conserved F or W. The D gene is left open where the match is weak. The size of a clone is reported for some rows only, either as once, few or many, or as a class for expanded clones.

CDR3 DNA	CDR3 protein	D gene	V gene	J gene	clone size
TGCGCCAGCAGTGGGACTAGCGGAACCTACGAGCAGTACTTC	CASSGTSGTYEQYF	TRBD2	TRBV10-2	TRBJ2-7	NA
TGTGCCAGCAAAACATCGGGGGGCGGGATAGATACGCAGTATTTT	CASKTSGGGIDTQYF	NA	TRBV6-5	TRBJ2-3	NA
TGTGCCAGCAGATCGCATGGACGGGTTGGCTACACCTTC	CASRSHGRVGYTF	NA	TRBV27	TRBJ1-2	NA
TGTGCCAGCCGGCAACCTGGGACAGGTCGTGGCGAGCAGTACTTC	CASRQPGTGRGEQYF	TRBD1	TRBV27	TRBJ2-7	NA
TGTGCCAGCAGCAAACAAGAGACCCAGTACTTC	CASSKQETQYF	NA	TRBV5-4	TRBJ2-5	NA
TGTGCCAGCAGCTTAGGGCTAGCGAGCCAAGAGACCCAGTACTTC	CASSLGLASQETQYF	NA	TRBV7-7	TRBJ2-5	once
TGTGCCAGCAGTGAAATAAACAGTTCACCCCTCCACTTT	CASSEINSSPLHF	NA	TRBV25-1	TRBJ1-6	NA
TGTGCCAGCAGGACAGGGCATTGGGATCAGCCCCAGCATTTT	CASRTGHWDQPQHF	TRBD1	TRBV6-5	TRBJ1-5	NA
TGTGCCACCAGCAGAGGTGGCGAGACACCGTACGAAAAACTGTTTTTT	CATSRGGETPYEKLFF	NA	TRBV15	TRBJ1-4	NA
TGTGCCAGCTCACCAAGGAGGGCGGAGGGTGAAAAACTGTTTTTT	CASSPRRAEGEKLFF	NA	TRBV18	TRBJ1-4	once
TGTGCCAGCAGTTACTCGAAGGACAGGAACACTGAAGCTTTCTTT	CASSYSKDRNTEAFF	NA	TRBV6-2/TRBV6-3	TRBJ1-1	few
TGCGCCAGCAGCCCCCCGACAGGGACTGGAAACACCATATATTTT	CASSPPTGTGNTIYF	TRBD1	TRBV5-1	TRBJ1-3	NA
TGTGCCAGTAGCTCCGGAGCTGATTCCATTGGCTACACCTTC	CASSSGADSIGYTF	NA	TRBV19	TRBJ1-2	NA
TGTGCCAGTAGTATCGAACAGCCCCAGCATTTT	CASSIEQPQHF	NA	TRBV19	TRBJ1-5	NA
TGTGCCAGCTCACCATACAAGGGGACCCAGTACTTC	CASSPYKGTQYF	NA	TRBV18	TRBJ2-5	NA